This is a list of T cell receptor beta chains from one sample in a study of Japanese encephalitis immunity and Zika vaccine responses. Via MiXCR, TCRdb re-called the 5' RACE reads, giving one row per CDR3 protein. The sample has fewer than 450 distinct CDR3 sequences; 2.4% are singletons. Here the sequenced sample was antigen-activated CD4+ T cells from blood, cultured, taken during a Zika inactivated vaccine study. The receptors originated from an adult man who received an inactivated Zika virus vaccine. The CDR3 runs from the conserved cysteine through the conserved F or W. Each record gives: clone size, J gene, D gene, V gene, CDR3 protein, CDR3 DNA. D genes are given only for firm matches. For some rows the clone size is stated as once, few or many, or as a class when expanded; others skip it.

size: medium-sized; J: TRBJ2-2; D: .; V: TRBV9; CDR3: CASSPANRAGELFF; DNA: TGTGCCAGCAGCCCCGCAAACAGGGCCGGGGAGCTGTTTTTT
size: many; J: TRBJ2-3; D: TRBD2; V: TRBV12-3/TRBV12-4; CDR3: CASTDVFSSGPSTDTQYF; DNA: TGTGCCAGCACCGATGTCTTTTCTAGCGGGCCTAGCACAGATACGCAGTATTTT
size: .; J: TRBJ1-4; D: TRBD1; V: TRBV4-3; CDR3: CASSQAGTGLGYEKLFF; DNA: TGCGCCAGCAGCCAAGCGGGGACAGGGTTAGGGTATGAAAAACTGTTTTTT
size: large; J: TRBJ1-1; D: TRBD1; V: TRBV4-3; CDR3: CASSQYTETGEAEAFF; DNA: TGCGCCAGCAGCCAATATACCGAAACAGGGGAGGCTGAAGCTTTCTTT
size: medium-sized; J: TRBJ2-2; D: .; V: TRBV9; CDR3: CASSVEGVPTGELFF; DNA: TGTGCCAGCAGCGTCGAAGGGGTACCCACCGGGGAGCTGTTTTTT
size: medium-sized; J: TRBJ2-3; D: .; V: TRBV3-2; CDR3: CASSQDTTSGGRTDTQYF; DNA: TGTGCCAGCAGCCAAGATACCACTAGCGGGGGACGAACAGATACGCAGTATTTT
size: few; J: TRBJ2-1; D: .; V: TRBV7-3; CDR3: CAVSLNPDAMGQFF; DNA: TGTGCCGTCAGCCTTAATCCGGACGCAATGGGGCAGTTCTTC
size: few; J: TRBJ1-2; D: .; V: TRBV12-2; CDR3: CASRLHCSLYGYTF; DNA: TGTGCAAGTCGTTTACACTGTAGCCTCTATGGCTACACCTTC
size: large; J: TRBJ1-2; D: .; V: TRBV4-3; CDR3: CASSGNNYGYTF; DNA: TGCGCCAGCAGTGGGAACAACTATGGCTACACCTTC
size: medium-sized; J: TRBJ2-2; D: .; V: TRBV11-1; CDR3: CASFGRGQCAGELFF; DNA: TGTGCCAGCTTTGGGCGGGGCCAATGCGCCGGGGAGCTGTTTTTT
size: hyperexpanded; J: TRBJ1-5; D: .; V: TRBV7-2; CDR3: CASSSGTTINQPQHF; DNA: TGTGCCAGCAGCTCCGGGACAACAATCAATCAGCCCCAGCATTTT
size: medium-sized; J: TRBJ2-3; D: TRBD2; V: TRBV2; CDR3: CASSARLAVDTQYF; DNA: TGTGCCAGCAGTGCCCGACTAGCGGTGGATACGCAGTATTTT
size: .; J: TRBJ2-1; D: TRBD1; V: TRBV13; CDR3: CASSLGRGTGSYNEQFF; DNA: TGTGCCAGCAGCTTAGGCCGCGGGACAGGGTCCTACAATGAGCAGTTCTTC
size: medium-sized; J: TRBJ1-1; D: .; V: TRBV27; CDR3: CASSFLRNTEAFF; DNA: TGTGCCAGCTCCTTTCTCAGGAACACTGAAGCTTTCTTT
size: large; J: TRBJ2-5; D: TRBD1; V: TRBV4-3; CDR3: CASSEAGGGIETQYF; DNA: TGCGCCAGCAGCGAGGCAGGGGGCGGAATAGAGACCCAGTACTTC
size: many; J: TRBJ2-1; D: .; V: TRBV4-3; CDR3: CASSQIGSVKGEQFF; DNA: TGCGCCAGCAGCCAGATCGGGTCAGTCAAGGGTGAGCAGTTCTTC
size: large; J: TRBJ1-3; D: .; V: TRBV2; CDR3: CASSGRGASDTIYF; DNA: TGTGCCAGCAGTGGGAGGGGGGCCTCGGACACCATATATTTT